The entry below describes one T cell receptor beta chain. Its antigen is currently unknown. V trimming: 6 bases; J trimming: 2 bases; junction bases outside the gene matches: 7. This CDR3 has 17 amino acids. Germline V gives CDR1 MNHEY, CDR2 SMNVEV (reference sequence). This sample is part of a study of T cells in Graves' hyperthyroidism and ophthalmopathy. Regarding the study as a whole: Onset of ophthalmopathy came a median approximately 6.5 months after the model predicted it. Within blood appeared most thyroid clonotypes that had expanded above 0.001.

Clinical symptoms, serum thyroxine, TRAb, thyroid ultrasound and orbital computed tomography established diagnosis. Amplification targeted TCR beta CDR3 regions from RNA transcripts. In the first-round RT-PCR of the TCR CDR3, the HTBI primer set was used. A single record per CDR3 protein comes from TCRdb applying MiXCR to the multiplex PCR reads. The table has around 600,000 distinct CDR3 sequences, more than 12% seen once; the top ten hold approximately 12%. The origin of this receptor is a woman in her forties or fifties with Graves' ophthalmopathy. The source material was blood. The V and J genes are TRBV27 and TRBJ2-6, with TRBD2 matching 10 bases. The CDR3 coding sequence is TGTGCCAGCAGCAAGAGAAGCGGGAGGGCTGGGGCCAACGTCCTGACTTTC. Amino acid sequence: CASSKRSGRAGANVLTF.